Detailed here is one T cell receptor (beta chain). This clonotype was picked up many times. The antigen it recognizes is unknown. No base-level quality is on record; no much larger clone is a single base apart. Per the germline V gene, SGHAT is the CDR1 and FQNNGV is the CDR2. The CDR3 spans 15 residues, from the cysteine through the phenylalanine. The retained sequence is limited to the CDR3, 45 bases, with the frame set at the first base. Germline trimming amounts to 1 base on V and 8 bases on J, with 6 as the count of junction bases outside the gene matches. This entry is derived from a study of T cells in Graves' hyperthyroidism and ophthalmopathy (dated by TCRdb to about 2019). Looking at the study overall: Peripheral blood was collected at initial diagnosis, before any treatment. TCR V-J signatures able to tell the groups apart were searched for in a discovery cohort of 90 to 100 patients, of whom around 42 had Graves' ophthalmopathy and roughly 58 had stable Graves' hyperthyroidism. Prospective prediction of ophthalmopathy was tested in an independent validation cohort consisting of some 20 hyperthyroidism patients and about 17 patients who later progressed to ophthalmopathy. The approximately 100 discovery patients were divided at random into training and test sets in a 7:3 ratio. The study also compared thyroid tissue and blood T-cell repertoires from roughly 6 Graves' hyperthyroidism patients. Once sampling was done, hyperthyroidism patients were given methimazole at a starting dose of 30 mg daily, whereas ophthalmopathy patients were given high-dose intravenous methylprednisolone. The paper reports TCR Vbeta CDR3 sequencing of 130 to 150 peripheral blood samples: under 45 ophthalmopathy, some 80 hyperthyroidism and around 17 progressor patients.

TCR beta CDR3 regions were amplified from RNA transcripts. The TCR CDR3 was subjected to a first round of RT-PCR using the HTBI primer set and the Qiagen OneStep RT-PCR kit. The libraries were constructed in a second round of multiplex PCR and then size-selected and purified. Paired-end sequencing of the libraries was performed with 100 bp reads on an Illumina HiSeq2000. As for the authors' bioinformatics: SOAPnuke was used to process the raw data, throwing out any read that contained adapters or uncalled bases, had a mean Phred below 15, or lacked an exact constant-primer or identifier match. COPE v1.2.5 was used to merge high-quality paired reads, and clonotypes were defined as unique nucleotide sequences. Clonotypes were aligned to IMGT TRBV, TRBD and TRBJ reference segments using MiTCR v1.1. Analysis was restricted to V-J combinations with a frequency above 0.0001, which covered 98% to 99.2% of repertoires. A TCS score was defined as the ratio of F50 (clonal expansion) to E x V (chaos), with BLOSUM62-based TCRdist applied between CDR3 peptides within each V-J. Welch's t-statistics and random forest reduced 500 to 550 V-J features to roughly 13, which were used in a naive Bayes classifier (R e1071). Clones were called with MiXCR by TCRdb after fastp trimmed the public reads at Q25, and only in-frame beta chains were retained. For every CDR3 protein sequence, its rows merge into one entry that carries the most common genes and DNA. What appears here as the V and J calls and clone size reflects TCRdb's work, not the paper's. Here the sample has about 400,000 distinct CDR3 sequences; roughly 13% occur a single time. 9.2% of the sample rests with the top ten.

A patient counted as having stable Graves' hyperthyroidism if no progression to ophthalmopathy occurred over 18 months of follow-up. Hyperthyroidism patients were newly diagnosed, had a disease duration of under 2 months, and were aged 18 to 65 years. Any patient with an uncontrolled infection, another autoimmune disease, pregnancy or lactation was excluded. Diagnoses were based on clinical symptoms, serum thyroxine and TRAb, thyroid ultrasound and orbital computed tomography. PBMCs were separated from over 9 ml of fresh peripheral blood using Ficoll-Paque density gradient centrifugation. Trizol reagent was used to extract total RNA, and RNA quality was then checked on an Agilent 2100 Bioanalyzer. Beyond this particular receptor, the publication reports: In cross-validation, a model built on a 13 V-J signature told ophthalmopathy apart from stable hyperthyroidism with approximately 90% sensitivity and roughly 82% specificity, and in testing the same model reached 80%/75%. Most expanded thyroid clonotypes (frequency above 0.001) were also found in blood, which suggests that blood repertoires may mirror thyroid immune responses. In validation, the model predicted progression to ophthalmopathy a median of around 6.5 months before onset, with about 67% sensitivity and 72.22% specificity. Sample size was not statistically predetermined, and blinding of investigators to group allocation was not performed.

The source of this sequence is a woman aged 18-30 years with Graves' hyperthyroidism. Sequencing used blood. Rearrangement joined TRBV11-2 to TRBJ2-2, with TRBD2 matching 8 junction bases. The DNA sequence reads TGTGCCAGCAGCTTAGCGGGAGGGCCGTCTGGGGAGCTGTTTTTT. This codes for CASSLAGGPSGELFF.